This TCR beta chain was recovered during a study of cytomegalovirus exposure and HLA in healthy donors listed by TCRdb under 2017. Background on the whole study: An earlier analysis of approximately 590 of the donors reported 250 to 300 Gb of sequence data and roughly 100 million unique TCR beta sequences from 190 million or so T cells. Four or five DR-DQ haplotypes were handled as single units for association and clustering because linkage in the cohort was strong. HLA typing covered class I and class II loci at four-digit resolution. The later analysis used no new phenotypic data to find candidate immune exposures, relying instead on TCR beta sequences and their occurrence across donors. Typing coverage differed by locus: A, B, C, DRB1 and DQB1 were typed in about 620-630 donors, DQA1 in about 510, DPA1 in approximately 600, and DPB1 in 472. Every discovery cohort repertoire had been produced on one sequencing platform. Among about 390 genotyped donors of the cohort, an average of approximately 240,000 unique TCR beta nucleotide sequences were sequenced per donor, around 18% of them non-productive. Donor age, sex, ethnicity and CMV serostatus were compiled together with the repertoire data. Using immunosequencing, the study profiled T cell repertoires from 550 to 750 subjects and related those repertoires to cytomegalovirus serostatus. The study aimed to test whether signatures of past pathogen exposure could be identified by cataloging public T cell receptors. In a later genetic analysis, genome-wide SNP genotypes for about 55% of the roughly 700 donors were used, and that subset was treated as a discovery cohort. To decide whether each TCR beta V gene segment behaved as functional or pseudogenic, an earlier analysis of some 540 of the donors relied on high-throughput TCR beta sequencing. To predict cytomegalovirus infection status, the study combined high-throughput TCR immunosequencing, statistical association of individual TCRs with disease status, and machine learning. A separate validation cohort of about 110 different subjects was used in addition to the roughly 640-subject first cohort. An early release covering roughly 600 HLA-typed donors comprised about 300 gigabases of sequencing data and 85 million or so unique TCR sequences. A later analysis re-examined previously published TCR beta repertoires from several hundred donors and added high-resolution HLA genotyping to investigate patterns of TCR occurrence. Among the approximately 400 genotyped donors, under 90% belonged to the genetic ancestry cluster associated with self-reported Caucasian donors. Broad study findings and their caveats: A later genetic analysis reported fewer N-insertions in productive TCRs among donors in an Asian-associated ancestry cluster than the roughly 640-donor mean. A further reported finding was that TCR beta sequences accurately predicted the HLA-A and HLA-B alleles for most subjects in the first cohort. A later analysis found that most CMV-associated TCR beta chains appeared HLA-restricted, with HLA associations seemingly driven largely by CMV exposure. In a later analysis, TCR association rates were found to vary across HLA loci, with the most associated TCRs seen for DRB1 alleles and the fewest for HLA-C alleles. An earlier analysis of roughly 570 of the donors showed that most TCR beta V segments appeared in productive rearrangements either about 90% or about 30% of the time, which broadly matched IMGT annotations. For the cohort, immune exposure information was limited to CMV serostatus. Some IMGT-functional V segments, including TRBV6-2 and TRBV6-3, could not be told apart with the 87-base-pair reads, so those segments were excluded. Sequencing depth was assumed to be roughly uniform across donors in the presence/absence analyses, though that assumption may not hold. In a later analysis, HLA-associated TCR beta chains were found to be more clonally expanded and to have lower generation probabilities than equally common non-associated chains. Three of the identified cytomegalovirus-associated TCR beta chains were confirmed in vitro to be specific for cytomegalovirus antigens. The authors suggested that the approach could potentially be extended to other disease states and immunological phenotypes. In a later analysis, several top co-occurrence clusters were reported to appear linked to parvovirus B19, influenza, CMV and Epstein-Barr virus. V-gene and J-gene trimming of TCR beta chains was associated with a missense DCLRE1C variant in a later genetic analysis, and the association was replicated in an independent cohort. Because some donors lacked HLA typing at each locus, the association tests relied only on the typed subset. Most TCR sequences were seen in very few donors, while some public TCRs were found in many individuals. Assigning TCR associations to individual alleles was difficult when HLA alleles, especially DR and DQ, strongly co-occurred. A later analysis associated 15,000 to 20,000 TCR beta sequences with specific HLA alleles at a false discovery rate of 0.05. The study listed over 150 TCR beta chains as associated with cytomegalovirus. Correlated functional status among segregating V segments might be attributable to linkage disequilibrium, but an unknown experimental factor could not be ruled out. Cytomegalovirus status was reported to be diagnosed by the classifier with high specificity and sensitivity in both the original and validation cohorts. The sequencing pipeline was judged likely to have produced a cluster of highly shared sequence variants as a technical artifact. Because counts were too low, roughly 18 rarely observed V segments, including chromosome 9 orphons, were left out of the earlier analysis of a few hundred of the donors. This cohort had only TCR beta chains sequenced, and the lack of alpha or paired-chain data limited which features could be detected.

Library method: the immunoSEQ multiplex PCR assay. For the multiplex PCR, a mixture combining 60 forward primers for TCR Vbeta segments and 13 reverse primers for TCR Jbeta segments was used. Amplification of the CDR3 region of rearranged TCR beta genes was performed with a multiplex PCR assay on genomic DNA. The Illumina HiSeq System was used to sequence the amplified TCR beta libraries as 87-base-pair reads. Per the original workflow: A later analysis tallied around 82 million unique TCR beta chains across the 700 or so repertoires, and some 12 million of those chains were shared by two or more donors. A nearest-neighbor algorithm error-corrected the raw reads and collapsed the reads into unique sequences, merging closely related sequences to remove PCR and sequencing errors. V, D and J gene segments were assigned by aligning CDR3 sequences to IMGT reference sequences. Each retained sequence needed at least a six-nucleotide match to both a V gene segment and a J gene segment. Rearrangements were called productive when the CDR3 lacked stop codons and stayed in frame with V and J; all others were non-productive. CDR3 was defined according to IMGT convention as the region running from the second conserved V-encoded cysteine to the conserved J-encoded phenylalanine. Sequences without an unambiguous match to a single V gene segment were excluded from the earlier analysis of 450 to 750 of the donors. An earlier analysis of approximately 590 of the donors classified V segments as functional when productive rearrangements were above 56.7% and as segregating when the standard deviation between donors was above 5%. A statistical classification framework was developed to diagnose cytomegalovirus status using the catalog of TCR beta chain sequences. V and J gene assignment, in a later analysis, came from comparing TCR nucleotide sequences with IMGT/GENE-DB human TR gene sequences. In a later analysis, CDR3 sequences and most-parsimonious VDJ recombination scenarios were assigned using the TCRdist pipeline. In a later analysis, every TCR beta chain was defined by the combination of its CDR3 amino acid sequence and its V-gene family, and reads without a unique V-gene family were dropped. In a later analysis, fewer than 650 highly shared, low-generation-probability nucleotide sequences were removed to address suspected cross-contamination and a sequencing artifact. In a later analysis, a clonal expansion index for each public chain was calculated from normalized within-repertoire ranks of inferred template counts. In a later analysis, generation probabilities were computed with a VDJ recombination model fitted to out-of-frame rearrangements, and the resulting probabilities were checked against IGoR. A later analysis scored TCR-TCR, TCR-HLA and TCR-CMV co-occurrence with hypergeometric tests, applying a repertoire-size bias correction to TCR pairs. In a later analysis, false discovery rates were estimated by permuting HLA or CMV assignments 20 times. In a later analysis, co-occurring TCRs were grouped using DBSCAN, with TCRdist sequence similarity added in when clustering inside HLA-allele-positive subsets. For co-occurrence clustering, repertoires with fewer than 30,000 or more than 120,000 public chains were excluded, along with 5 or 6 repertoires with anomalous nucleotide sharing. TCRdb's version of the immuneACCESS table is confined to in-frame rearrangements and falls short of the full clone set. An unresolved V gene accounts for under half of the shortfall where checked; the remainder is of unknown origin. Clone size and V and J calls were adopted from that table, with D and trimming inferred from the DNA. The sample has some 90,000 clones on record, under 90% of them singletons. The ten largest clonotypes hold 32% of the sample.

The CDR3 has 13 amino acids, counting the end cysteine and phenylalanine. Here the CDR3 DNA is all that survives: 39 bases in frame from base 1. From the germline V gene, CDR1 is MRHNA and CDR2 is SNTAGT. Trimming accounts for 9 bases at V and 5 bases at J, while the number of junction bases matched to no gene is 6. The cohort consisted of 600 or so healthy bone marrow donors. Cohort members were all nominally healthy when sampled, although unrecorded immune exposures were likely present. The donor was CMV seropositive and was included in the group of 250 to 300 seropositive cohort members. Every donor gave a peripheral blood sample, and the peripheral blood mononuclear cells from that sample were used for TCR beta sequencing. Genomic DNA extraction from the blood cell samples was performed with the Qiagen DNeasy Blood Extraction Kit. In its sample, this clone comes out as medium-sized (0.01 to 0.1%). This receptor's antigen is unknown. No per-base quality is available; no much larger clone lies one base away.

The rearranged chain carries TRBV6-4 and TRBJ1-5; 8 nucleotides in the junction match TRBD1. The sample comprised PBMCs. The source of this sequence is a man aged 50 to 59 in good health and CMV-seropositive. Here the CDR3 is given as CARPTGADQPQHF. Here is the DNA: TGTGCCAGACCGACAGGGGCCGATCAGCCCCAGCATTTT.